Shown below are 21 T cell receptor beta chains from a single sample sequenced in a study of T cell responses to AZD1222 COVID-19 vaccine. Sequencing used immunoSEQ multiplex PCR; TCRdb keeps in-frame clones, though not all of them. There are 100,000 to 150,000 clones in the sample; roughly 89% occur only once, and approximately 30% lies in the top ten. The sequenced sample was peripheral blood, obtained on day 0 of AZD1222 vaccination. The receptors were sampled from an adult in good health.

The chain carries TRBV18 and TRBJ2-2; 8 positions match TRBD1. The CDR3 is 15 amino acids. V shed 6 bases, J shed 3 bases, and the junction held 6 bases outside the gene matches. The germline V gene encodes CDR1 KGHSH and CDR2 LQKENI. The CDR3 DNA reads TGTGCCAGCTCCCCTCGACAGGGGCACACCGGGGAGCTGTTTTTT. This gives the protein CASSPRQGHTGELFF.

This clone came up once. The gene calls are TRBV25-1 and TRBJ2-3, with D perhaps TRBD2 (5 bases). Germline CDR1 MGHDK, CDR2 SYGVNS. V lost 6 bases and J lost 1, with 5 bases in between. The CDR3 is made up of 12 amino acids. This CDR3 is CASRRGTDTQYF. Written as DNA, the CDR3 is TGTGCCAGCAGGAGGGGCACAGATACGCAGTATTTT.

The V gene is TRBV6-5, the J gene TRBJ1-1, with TRBD1 as a possible D gene (5 bases). CDR1 and CDR2 from the germline V gene are MNHEY and SVGAGI. This CDR3 has 15 residues. Trimming pared 6 bases from V and 1 base from J, leaving 15 bases between. The CDR3 is CASRSLGASNTEAFF. As DNA, the CDR3 is TGTGCCAGCAGATCCCTCGGGGCCTCGAACACTGAAGCTTTCTTT.

This chain joins TRBV9 and TRBJ1-2, with D maybe TRBD1 (6 bases). The germline V and J ends were trimmed by 0 bases and 4 bases, with 13 bases remaining between them. The CDR3 is 15 amino acids. Germline V lookup: CDR1 SGDLS, CDR2 YYNGEE. The CDR3 bases are TGTGCCAGCAGCGTAGGAGTGCAGGGGTCCTATGGCTACACCTTC. Translating it yields CASSVGVQGSYGYTF.

The rearrangement uses TRBV7-2 and TRBJ1-2; 10 bases fit TRBD1. The CDR3 covers 17 residues. Germline-derived CDR1 and CDR2 are SGHTA and FQGNSA. The V gene end was trimmed by 5 bases and the J gene end by 1 base; junction bases not matched to a gene: 10. CDR3: CASSPAPGQGLNYGYTF. The CDR3 DNA reads as TGTGCCAGCAGCCCAGCGCCGGGACAGGGGCTTAACTATGGCTACACCTTC.

The chain has TRBV30 and TRBJ1-2; D remains unclear. Germline CDR1 reads GTSNPN; CDR2 reads SVGIG (reference sequence). CDR3 length: 12 amino acids. The V and J ends lost 0 bases and 6 bases respectively, with 8 bases between them. For the CDR3, the DNA is TGTGCCTGGAGTGTACTCTGGAATGGCTACACCTTC. This translates into CAWSVLWNGYTF.

CDR3 residues: CASSQNGLNSPLHF. CDR3 DNA sequence: TGTGCCAGCAGCCAGAACGGACTTAATTCACCCCTCCACTTT. V is TRBV3-1 (or the pseudogene TRBV3-2) and J is TRBJ1-6; D uncertain. Germline V gene lookup returns CDR1 LGHDT and CDR2 YNNKEL (reference sequence). V shed 3 bases and J shed 6 bases, with 9 bases lying between them. This CDR3 comprises 14 residues.

The chain has TRBV3-1 (or the pseudogene TRBV3-2) and TRBJ1-5; D unclear. Germline V lookup: CDR1 LGHDT, CDR2 YNNKEL (reference sequence). The CDR3 sequence is 15 residues long. V was shortened by 4 bases and J by 0 bases, with 10 bases between the two germline ends. Here the CDR3 reads CASSPGGGSNQPQHF. CDR3 coding DNA: TGTGCCAGCAGCCCCGGCGGCGGTAGCAATCAGCCCCAGCATTTT.

This chain joins TRBV27 and TRBJ1-5; D might be TRBD1 (6 bases). V lost 5 bases to trimming and J lost 2 bases, with 16 bases between them. CDR3 length: 16 residues. Germline CDR1 and CDR2: MNHEY and SMNVEV (reference sequence). The CDR3 sequence is CASSTRGSKGNQPQHF. In DNA form, the CDR3 reads TGTGCCAGCAGTACCAGGGGTTCGAAGGGCAATCAGCCCCAGCATTTT.

V and J are TRBV19 and TRBJ1-5; 7 bases are a match to TRBD1. The CDR3 extends over 13 amino acids. Germline CDR1 reads LNHDA; CDR2 reads SQIVND (reference sequence). The trim removed 5 bases at V and 6 bases at J, leaving 4 bases unmatched. This CDR3 is CASSDRVGQPQHF. CDR3 nucleotide sequence: TGTGCCAGTAGTGACAGGGTGGGTCAGCCCCAGCATTTT.

The gene calls are TRBV7-2 and TRBJ1-5; 10 bases are a match to TRBD1. The CDR3 is made up of 16 amino acids. Germline CDR1 is SGHTA and CDR2 is FQGNSA. Trimming removed 5 bases from V and 7 bases from J; junction bases left unmatched: 11. This CDR3 is CASSLAVGQGHQPQHF. DNA for the CDR3: TGTGCCAGCAGCCTCGCCGTGGGACAGGGGCACCAGCCCCAGCATTTT.

This chain joins TRBV7-3 and TRBJ2-5; no firm D call. The CDR3 sequence is 13 residues long. Deletions cut 2 bases from V and 2 bases from J, with 6 bases between. From germline, CDR1 is SGHTA and CDR2 FQGTGA. The CDR3 DNA follows: TGTGCCAGCAGCTTACAACTTCAAGAGACCCAGTACTTC. It translates to CASSLQLQETQYF.

The chain carries TRBV2 and TRBJ1-2, with 10 bases aligning to TRBD1. In germline, CDR1 is SNHLY, CDR2 FYNNEI. The CDR3 sequence is 15 residues long. Germline trimming cut 7 bases from V and 2 bases from J; bases unmatched to any gene: 7. The CDR3 DNA follows: TGTGCCAGCACTGAGGGACAGGGGACCAACTATGGCTACACCTTC. Translated, it gives CASTEGQGTNYGYTF.

The chain is built from TRBV27 and TRBJ1-2; D possibly corresponds to TRBD1 (6 bases). The V gene's germline CDR1 is MNHEY and CDR2 SMNVEV (reference sequence). The CDR3 covers 15 residues. With 5 bases removed from V and 2 bases from J, the gap between germline ends came to 15 bases. The CDR3 bases are TGTGCCAGCAGTCCCAGGACAGACTTCAACTATGGCTACACCTTC. Protein: CASSPRTDFNYGYTF.

V and J are TRBV27 and TRBJ2-1, with 9 bases lining up with TRBD1. The CDR3 spans 11 residues. Germline CDR1 MNHEY, CDR2 SMNVEV (reference sequence). V was clipped by 6 bases and J by 14 bases; unmatched bases: 5. The DNA of the CDR3 is TGTGCCAGCAGCGGGGGACAGGGAAAGTTCTTC. As protein: CASSGGQGKFF.

This chain connects TRBV4-1 to TRBJ2-3; possible D gene TRBD1, 6 bases. Germline CDR1 reads MGHRA; CDR2 reads YSYEKL. Trimming pared 3 bases from V and 6 bases from J, leaving 13 bases between. The CDR3 covers 14 residues. The CDR3 DNA sequence: TGCGCCAGCAGCCAGCTACAGGGTACGGATACGCAGTATTTT. It codes for CASSQLQGTDTQYF.

The CDR3 region is CASSAGGQGGSEQFF. For the CDR3, the DNA is TGTGCCAGCAGCGCGGGAGGACAGGGAGGGAGTGAGCAGTTCTTC. This chain uses TRBV9 with TRBJ2-1; a possible D gene is TRBD1 (8 bases). Germline CDR1 is SGDLS and CDR2 is YYNGEE. V lost 3 bases, J lost 9 bases, and 19 bases lay in between. This CDR3 has 15 residues.

V and J are TRBV5-1 and TRBJ2-7; D possibly uses TRBD1 or TRBD2 (5 bases each). In germline, CDR1 is SGHRS, CDR2 YFSETQ. CDR3 size: 13 residues. Trimming removed 4 bases at V and 3 bases at J, with 11 bases between. For the CDR3, the DNA is TGCGCCAGCAGCACTGTGGGGGACTACGAGCAGTACTTC. Translating it yields CASSTVGDYEQYF.

This clone was recorded many times. The chain recombines TRBV18 with TRBJ1-2; a weak D match, TRBD1 (6 bases). Germline CDR1 KGHSH, CDR2 LQKENI. CDR3 length equals 15 residues. Trimming stripped 0 bases from V and 4 bases from J, with 12 bases between. The CDR3 loop reads CASSPPTQGSYGYTF. The CDR3 nucleotides read TGTGCCAGCTCACCACCCACACAGGGAAGCTATGGCTACACCTTC.

CDR3 in amino acids: CAWGEGAVGGYTF. CDR3 nucleotides: TGTGCCTGGGGGGAGGGGGCGGTAGGTGGCTACACCTTC. The chain couples TRBV30 to TRBJ1-2, with TRBD1 matching over 7 bases. Germline loops: CDR1 GTSNPN, CDR2 SVGIG (reference sequence). V shed 5 bases and J 7 bases; nucleotides not matched to a gene: 10. The CDR3 spans 13 residues.

This clone was seen only once. J is TRBJ1-1 and V is TRBV29-1; D is undetermined. The germline V gene has CDR1 SQVTM and CDR2 ANQGSEA. CDR3 length equals 14 residues. Trimming left V 3 bases short and J 1 base short, with 12 bases between. The CDR3: CSVDKDGSNTEAFF. DNA for the CDR3: TGCAGCGTTGACAAGGACGGCTCGAACACTGAAGCTTTCTTT.